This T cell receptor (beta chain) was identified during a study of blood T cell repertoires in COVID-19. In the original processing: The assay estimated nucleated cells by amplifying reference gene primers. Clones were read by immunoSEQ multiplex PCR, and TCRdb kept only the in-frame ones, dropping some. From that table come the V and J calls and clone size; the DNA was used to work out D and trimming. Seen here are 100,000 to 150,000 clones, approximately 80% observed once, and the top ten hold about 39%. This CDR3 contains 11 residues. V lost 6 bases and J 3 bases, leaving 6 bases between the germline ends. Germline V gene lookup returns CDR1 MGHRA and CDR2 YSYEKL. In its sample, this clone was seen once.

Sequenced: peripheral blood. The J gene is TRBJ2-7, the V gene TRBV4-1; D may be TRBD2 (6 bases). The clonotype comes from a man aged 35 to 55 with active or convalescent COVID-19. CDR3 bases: TGCGCCAGCAGAGCGGGCTACGAGCAGTACTTC. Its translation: CASRAGYEQYF.